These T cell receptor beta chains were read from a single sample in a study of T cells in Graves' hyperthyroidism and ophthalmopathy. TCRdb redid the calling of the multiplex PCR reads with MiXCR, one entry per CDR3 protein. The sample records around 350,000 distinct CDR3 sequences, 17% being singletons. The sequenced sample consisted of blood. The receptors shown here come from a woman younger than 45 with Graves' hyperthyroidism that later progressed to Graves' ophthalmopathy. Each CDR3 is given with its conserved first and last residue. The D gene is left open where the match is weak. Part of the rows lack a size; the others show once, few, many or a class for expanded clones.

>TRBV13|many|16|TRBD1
CASSLGLGQAEYEQFF
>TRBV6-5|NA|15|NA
CASSYLGGIEETQYF
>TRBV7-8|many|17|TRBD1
CASSAYLEGAPGTEAFF
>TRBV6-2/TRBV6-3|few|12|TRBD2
CASSSTSGGEYF
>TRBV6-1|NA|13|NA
CASRKGEGGTQYF
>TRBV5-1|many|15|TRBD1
CASSPGQGQVDTQYF
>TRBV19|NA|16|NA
CASTQWIIGSNQPQHF
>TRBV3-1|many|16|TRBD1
CASSQRTGGIGNIQYF
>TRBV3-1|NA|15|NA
CASSQDVGGRYEQYF
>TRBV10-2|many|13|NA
CASNRRAVGEAFF
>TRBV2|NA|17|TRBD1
CASSPPGQVPMNTEAFF
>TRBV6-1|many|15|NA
CASSVEAKNTGELFF
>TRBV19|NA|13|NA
CASSIGLFNEQFF
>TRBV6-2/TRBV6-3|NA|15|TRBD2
CASRIGMSSGSEQFF
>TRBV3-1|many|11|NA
CASSQTGMQYF
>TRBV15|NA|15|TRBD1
CATSRVTGGAYEQYF
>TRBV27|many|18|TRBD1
CASSLYRDRGHGDYGYTF
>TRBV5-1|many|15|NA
CASSLGDSMNTEAFF
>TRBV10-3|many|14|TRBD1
CAIRRTGDLSPLHF
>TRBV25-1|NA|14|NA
CASSDQRNSYEQYF
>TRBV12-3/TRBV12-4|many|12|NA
CASTLGVGGYTF
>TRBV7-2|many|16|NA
CASSPVGVLDEYEQYF
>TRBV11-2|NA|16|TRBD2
CASSSLPSGRSDTQYF